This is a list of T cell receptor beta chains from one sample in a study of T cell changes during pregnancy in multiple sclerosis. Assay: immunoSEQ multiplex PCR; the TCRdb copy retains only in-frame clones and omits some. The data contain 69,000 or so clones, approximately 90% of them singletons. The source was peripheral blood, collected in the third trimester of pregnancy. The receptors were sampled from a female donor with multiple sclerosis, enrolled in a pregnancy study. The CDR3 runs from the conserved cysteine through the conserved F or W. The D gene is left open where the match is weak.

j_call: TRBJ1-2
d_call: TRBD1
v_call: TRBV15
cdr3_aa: CATSRDGTGGDRNGYTF
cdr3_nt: TGTGCCACCAGCAGAGACGGGACAGGGGGCGATAGAAATGGCTACACCTTC

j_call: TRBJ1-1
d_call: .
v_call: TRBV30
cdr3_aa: CACSTVHDTEAFF
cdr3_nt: TGTGCCTGCTCCACGGTTCATGATACTGAAGCTTTCTTT

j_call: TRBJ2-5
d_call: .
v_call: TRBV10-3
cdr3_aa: CAISGDFQETQYF
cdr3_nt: TGTGCCATCAGTGGGGACTTCCAAGAGACCCAGTACTTC

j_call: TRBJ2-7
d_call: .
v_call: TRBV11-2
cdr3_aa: CASSLTGLRSYEQYF
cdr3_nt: TGTGCCAGCAGCTTGACTGGTCTCCGATCCTACGAGCAGTACTTC

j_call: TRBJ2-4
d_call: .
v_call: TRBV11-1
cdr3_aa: CASSLDWAGATQYF
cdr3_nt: TGTGCCAGCAGCTTAGATTGGGCGGGGGCGACTCAGTACTTC

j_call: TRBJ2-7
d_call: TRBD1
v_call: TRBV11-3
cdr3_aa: CASSLGGDRDEQYF
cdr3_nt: TGTGCCAGCAGCCTAGGTGGGGACAGGGACGAGCAGTACTTC

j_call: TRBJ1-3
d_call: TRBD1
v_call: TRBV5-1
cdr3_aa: CASSSRPTGGSGNTIYF
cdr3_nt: TGCGCCAGCAGCTCAAGACCGACAGGGGGCTCTGGAAACACCATATATTTT

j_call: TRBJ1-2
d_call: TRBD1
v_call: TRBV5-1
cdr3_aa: CASSPRSGTGGSVYTF
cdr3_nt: TGCGCCAGCAGCCCCCGGTCGGGGACAGGGGGCTCCGTCTACACCTTC

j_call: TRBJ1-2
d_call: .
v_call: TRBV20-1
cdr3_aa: CSVGRGYGYTF
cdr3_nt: TGCAGCGTAGGCAGGGGCTATGGCTACACCTTC

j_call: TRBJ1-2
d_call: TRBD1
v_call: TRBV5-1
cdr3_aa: CASSLAGTGEGYTF
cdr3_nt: TGCGCCAGCAGCTTGGCCGGGACAGGGGAGGGCTACACCTTC

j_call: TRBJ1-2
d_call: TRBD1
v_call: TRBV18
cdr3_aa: CASSQDRGVYGYTF
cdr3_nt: TGTGCCAGCTCACAGGACAGGGGGGTCTATGGCTACACCTTC

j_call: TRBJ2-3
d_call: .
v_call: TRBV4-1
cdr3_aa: CASSLSGTGTDTQYF
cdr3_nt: TGCGCCAGCAGCCTCTCCGGGACTGGCACAGATACGCAGTATTTT

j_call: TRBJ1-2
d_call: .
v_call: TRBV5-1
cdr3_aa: CASSLGGGKGYGYTF
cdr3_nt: TGCGCCAGCAGCTTGGGAGGGGGTAAGGGCTATGGCTACACCTTC

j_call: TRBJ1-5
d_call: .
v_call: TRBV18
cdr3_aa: CASSPFTDQPQHF
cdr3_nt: TGTGCCAGCTCACCTTTTACTGATCAGCCCCAGCATTTT

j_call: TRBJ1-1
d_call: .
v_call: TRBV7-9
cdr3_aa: CASSLTGMTEAFF
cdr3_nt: TGTGCCAGCAGCTTAACGGGTATGACTGAAGCTTTCTTT

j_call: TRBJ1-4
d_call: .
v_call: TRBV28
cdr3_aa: CASSPRGRYNEKLFF
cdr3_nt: TGTGCCAGCAGTCCCAGAGGGAGGTACAATGAAAAACTGTTTTTT

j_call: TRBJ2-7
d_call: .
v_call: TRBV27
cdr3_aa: CASSFQGSYEQYF
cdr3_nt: TGTGCCAGCAGTTTCCAGGGATCCTACGAGCAGTACTTC

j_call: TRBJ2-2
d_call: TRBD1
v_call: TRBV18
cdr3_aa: CASSPQGAGGELFF
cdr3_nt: TGTGCCAGCTCACCCCAGGGGGCCGGCGGGGAGCTGTTTTTT

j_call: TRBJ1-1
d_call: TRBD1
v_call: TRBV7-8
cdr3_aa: CASSLTGTGEDTEAFF
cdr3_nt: TGTGCCAGCAGCTTAACCGGGACAGGGGAGGACACTGAAGCTTTCTTT

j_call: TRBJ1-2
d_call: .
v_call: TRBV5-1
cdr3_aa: CASRPGGKGGYTF
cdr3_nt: TGCGCCAGCCGCCCGGGGGGCAAAGGAGGCTACACCTTC

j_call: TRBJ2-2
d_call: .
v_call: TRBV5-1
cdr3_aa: CASSLISGKNGELFF
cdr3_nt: TGCGCCAGCAGCTTGATTTCCGGGAAGAACGGGGAGCTGTTTTTT

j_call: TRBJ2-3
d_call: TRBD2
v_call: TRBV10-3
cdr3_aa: CAMSPGTSVTDTQYF
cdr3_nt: TGTGCCATGTCCCCAGGGACTAGTGTTACAGATACGCAGTATTTT

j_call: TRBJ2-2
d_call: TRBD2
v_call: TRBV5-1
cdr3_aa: CASSLLAGGPRTGELFF
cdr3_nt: TGCGCCAGCAGCTTGTTAGCGGGGGGGCCGAGAACCGGGGAGCTGTTTTTT

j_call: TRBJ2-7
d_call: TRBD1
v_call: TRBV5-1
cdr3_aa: CASSFSGGRYEQYF
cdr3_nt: TGCGCCAGCAGCTTCTCAGGGGGCAGGTACGAGCAGTACTTC

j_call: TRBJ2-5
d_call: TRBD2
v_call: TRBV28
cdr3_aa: CASTQTSGEETQYF
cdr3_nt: TGTGCCAGCACCCAGACTAGCGGGGAAGAGACCCAGTACTTC

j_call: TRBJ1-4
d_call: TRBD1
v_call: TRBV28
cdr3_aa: CASSSPGQGTKMEKLFF
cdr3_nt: TGTGCCAGCAGTTCACCGGGACAGGGAACCAAAATGGAAAAACTGTTTTTT

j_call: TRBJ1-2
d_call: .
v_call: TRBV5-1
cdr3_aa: CASSPLTSNYGYTF
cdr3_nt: TGCGCCAGCAGCCCCCTTACATCAAACTATGGCTACACCTTC